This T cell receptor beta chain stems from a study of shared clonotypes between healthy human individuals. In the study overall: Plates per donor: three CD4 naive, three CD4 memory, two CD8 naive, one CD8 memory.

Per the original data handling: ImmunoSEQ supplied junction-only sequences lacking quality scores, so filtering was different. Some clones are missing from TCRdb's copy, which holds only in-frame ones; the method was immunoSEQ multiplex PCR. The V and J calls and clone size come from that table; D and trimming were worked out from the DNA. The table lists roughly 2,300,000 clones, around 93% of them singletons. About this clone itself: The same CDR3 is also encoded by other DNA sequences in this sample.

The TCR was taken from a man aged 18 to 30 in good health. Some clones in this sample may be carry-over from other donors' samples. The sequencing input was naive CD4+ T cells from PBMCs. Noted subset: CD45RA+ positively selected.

The chain's CDR3 is CASSRPLEKRTYEQYF. CDR3 nucleotide sequence: TGTGCCAGCAGCCGACCGCTGGAGAAGAGGACCTACGAGCAGTACTTC. V usage is TRBV5-6 and J usage is TRBJ2-7; D is uncertain. CDR1 and CDR2 from the germline V gene are SGHDT and YYEEEE. The CDR3 consists of 16 residues. The V end lost 4 bases, the J end lost 2 bases, and 19 bases lay between the germline ends.